The rows below give T cell receptor beta chains drawn from one sample of a study of shared clonotypes between healthy human individuals. Produced via immunoSEQ multiplex PCR; TCRdb's table is partial and in-frame only. The sample has 2 million to 3 million clones; approximately 94% are singletons. Material for sequencing was naive CD4+ T cells from PBMCs. The receptors were gathered from a man aged 18 to 35 in good health. Some clones in this sample may be carry-over from other donors' samples. Each CDR3 is given with its conserved first and last residue. Fields, in order: CDR3 protein, CDR3 DNA, J gene, V gene, D gene, clone size. D genes are given only for firm matches. Size is omitted from some rows. Given values are once, few, many or a class for expanded clones.

CDR3: CSVNRGNAEAFF
DNA: TGCAGCGTGAACCGGGGAAACGCTGAAGCTTTCTTT
J: TRBJ1-1
V: TRBV29-1
D: -
size: -

CDR3: CASSLGGGVYEQYF
DNA: TGTGCCAGCAGCTTAGGGGGGGGCGTCTACGAGCAGTACTTC
J: TRBJ2-7
V: TRBV11-2
D: -
size: once

CDR3: CASSFRAGEQFF
DNA: TGTGCCAGCAGCTTCCGGGCGGGTGAGCAGTTCTTC
J: TRBJ2-1
V: TRBV11-2
D: -
size: -

CDR3: CAHRVLPGGYTF
DNA: TGTGCCCACAGGGTGCTCCCCGGCGGCTACACCTTC
J: TRBJ1-2
V: TRBV30
D: -
size: -

CDR3: CASSARDGGYTF
DNA: TGTGCCAGCAGTGCTCGGGACGGTGGCTACACCTTC
J: TRBJ1-2
V: TRBV28
D: -
size: -

CDR3: CASSSGYTTYEQYF
DNA: TGTGCCAGCAGTTCGGGATACACCACCTACGAGCAGTACTTC
J: TRBJ2-7
V: TRBV6-1
D: -
size: -

CDR3: CASSHPGQGVYEQYF
DNA: TGCGCCAGCAGCCATCCGGGACAGGGGGTATACGAGCAGTACTTC
J: TRBJ2-7
V: TRBV4-1
D: TRBD1
size: -

CDR3: CASSQPTGITRNTDTQYF
DNA: TGTGCCAGCAGCCAACCCACAGGAATCACTCGAAACACAGATACGCAGTATTTT
J: TRBJ2-3
V: TRBV5-8
D: -
size: -

CDR3: CSVTQGYSNQPQHF
DNA: TGCAGCGTTACACAGGGCTATAGCAATCAGCCCCAGCATTTT
J: TRBJ1-5
V: TRBV29-1
D: -
size: -

CDR3: CASSWARYNEQFF
DNA: TGTGCCAGTAGTTGGGCTCGCTACAATGAGCAGTTCTTC
J: TRBJ2-1
V: TRBV19
D: -
size: -

CDR3: CASSSRLAGSTDTQYF
DNA: TGTGCCAGCAGCTCCCGACTAGCGGGAAGCACAGATACGCAGTATTTT
J: TRBJ2-3
V: TRBV5-4
D: TRBD2
size: -

CDR3: CATSSRREGYNEQFF
DNA: TGTGCCACCAGCAGTCGGCGGGAGGGCTACAATGAGCAGTTCTTC
J: TRBJ2-1
V: TRBV15
D: TRBD2
size: -

CDR3: CASSYTGYQPQHF
DNA: TGTGCCAGCAGCTATACAGGGTACCAGCCCCAGCATTTT
J: TRBJ1-5
V: TRBV2
D: -
size: few

CDR3: CASSQLSQETQYF
DNA: TGTGCCAGCAGCCAGCTGTCCCAAGAGACCCAGTACTTC
J: TRBJ2-5
V: TRBV14
D: -
size: -

CDR3: CASSQGRLADTQYF
DNA: TGTGCCAGCAGCCAAGGGAGGCTAGCAGATACGCAGTATTTT
J: TRBJ2-3
V: TRBV4-2
D: -
size: -

CDR3: CASSLNRGDYEQYF
DNA: TGTGCCAGCAGCCTTAACAGGGGAGACTACGAGCAGTACTTC
J: TRBJ2-7
V: TRBV5-4
D: TRBD1
size: -

CDR3: CAWSGFDEQYF
DNA: TGTGCCTGGAGTGGTTTTGACGAGCAGTACTTC
J: TRBJ2-7
V: TRBV30
D: -
size: -

CDR3: CASTWVLNEKLFF
DNA: TGTGCCAGCACCTGGGTCCTTAATGAAAAACTGTTTTTT
J: TRBJ1-4
V: TRBV2
D: -
size: -

CDR3: CAWSRGGYGYTF
DNA: TGTGCCTGGAGTCGCGGGGGTTACGGCTACACCTTC
J: TRBJ1-2
V: TRBV30
D: -
size: few

CDR3: CASSESRGLYEQFF
DNA: TGTGCCAGCAGTGAATCACGGGGGCTGTATGAGCAGTTCTTC
J: TRBJ2-1
V: TRBV25-1
D: -
size: -

CDR3: CASGSRRDPPIEQYF
DNA: TGTGCCAGCGGGTCTCGGAGGGATCCACCCATAGAGCAGTACTTC
J: TRBJ2-7
V: TRBV5-6
D: -
size: -

CDR3: CASSAGTGYDTQYF
DNA: TGTGCCAGCAGTGCCGGGACAGGGTACGATACGCAGTATTTT
J: TRBJ2-3
V: TRBV2
D: TRBD1
size: -

CDR3: CASSSPGGEQYF
DNA: TGTGCCAGCAGCTCCCCGGGCGGCGAGCAGTACTTC
J: TRBJ2-7
V: TRBV11-2
D: -
size: -

CDR3: CASSLEGLAEREQFF
DNA: TGTGCCAGCAGTTTGGAGGGACTAGCGGAGAGAGAGCAGTTCTTC
J: TRBJ2-1
V: TRBV28
D: TRBD2
size: -

CDR3: CASRPQGRNNEKLFF
DNA: TGTGCCAGCAGACCACAGGGGCGAAATAATGAAAAACTGTTTTTT
J: TRBJ1-4
V: TRBV28
D: TRBD1
size: -

CDR3: CAAKTSGRIYEQFF
DNA: TGTGCCGCGAAGACTAGCGGGAGGATTTATGAGCAGTTCTTC
J: TRBJ2-1
V: TRBV2
D: TRBD2
size: -

CDR3: CAWDSGQGSEQFF
DNA: TGTGCCTGGGACTCCGGACAGGGCAGTGAGCAGTTCTTC
J: TRBJ2-1
V: TRBV30
D: TRBD1
size: -

CDR3: CASSLSRSYGYTF
DNA: TGTGCCAGCAGTTTATCGCGGAGCTATGGCTACACCTTC
J: TRBJ1-2
V: TRBV28
D: -
size: -

CDR3: CASSLPGSDTQYF
DNA: TGTGCCAGCAGTTTGCCGGGGTCCGATACGCAGTATTTT
J: TRBJ2-3
V: TRBV6-5
D: -
size: -

CDR3: CASSFYSGNTIYF
DNA: TGTGCCAGCAGTTTTTACTCTGGAAACACCATATATTTT
J: TRBJ1-3
V: TRBV28
D: -
size: -

CDR3: CASSLMGAGGRLSEQFF
DNA: TGTGCCAGCAGCTTAATGGGGGCGGGAGGCAGACTCAGTGAGCAGTTCTTC
J: TRBJ2-1
V: TRBV7-3
D: TRBD2
size: -

CDR3: CAWSPGSADGYTF
DNA: TGTGCCTGGAGCCCCGGGTCCGCCGATGGCTACACCTTC
J: TRBJ1-2
V: TRBV30
D: -
size: -

CDR3: CASRLAGNIQYF
DNA: TGTGCCAGCAGGCTAGCGGGAAACATTCAGTACTTC
J: TRBJ2-4
V: TRBV2
D: TRBD2
size: -

CDR3: CASSGGTGVSYNEQFF
DNA: TGTGCCAGCAGCGGTGGGACAGGGGTTTCCTACAATGAGCAGTTCTTC
J: TRBJ2-1
V: TRBV5-4
D: TRBD1
size: -

CDR3: CASSSQPGTSGRLGYNEQFF
DNA: TGCGCCAGCAGCTCCCAGCCCGGGACTAGCGGGAGATTAGGGTACAATGAGCAGTTCTTC
J: TRBJ2-1
V: TRBV5-1
D: TRBD2
size: -

CDR3: CAWTRGQGVFTESYNEQFF
DNA: TGTGCCTGGACCAGGGGGCAGGGAGTATTTACGGAGAGCTACAATGAGCAGTTCTTC
J: TRBJ2-1
V: TRBV30
D: TRBD1
size: -

CDR3: CASSSPGLAGPMEQFF
DNA: TGTGCCAGCAGCTCTCCGGGACTAGCGGGTCCCATGGAGCAGTTCTTC
J: TRBJ2-1
V: TRBV5-6
D: TRBD2
size: -

CDR3: CATNRQSIYEQYF
DNA: TGTGCCACGAACCGACAGTCTATCTACGAGCAGTACTTC
J: TRBJ2-7
V: TRBV28
D: -
size: -

CDR3: CASSPLLAGATDTQYF
DNA: TGTGCCAGCTCACCATTACTAGCGGGAGCAACAGATACGCAGTATTTT
J: TRBJ2-3
V: TRBV18
D: TRBD2
size: -

CDR3: CASGPLSTGELFF
DNA: TGTGCTAGTGGACCTCTAAGCACCGGGGAGCTGTTTTTT
J: TRBJ2-2
V: TRBV12-5
D: -
size: -

CDR3: CASSLTGRILSYEQYF
DNA: TGTGCCAGCAGTTTAACCGGAAGAATTCTATCCTACGAGCAGTACTTC
J: TRBJ2-7
V: TRBV28
D: -
size: -

CDR3: CASSYLGTTEAFF
DNA: TGTGCCAGCAGTTACTTGGGTACCACTGAAGCTTTCTTT
J: TRBJ1-1
V: TRBV6-5
D: -
size: few

CDR3: CASSLLLGSGRERQTQYF
DNA: TGTGCCAGCAGTTTATTGTTAGGGTCAGGCCGGGAGCGGCAGACCCAGTACTTC
J: TRBJ2-5
V: TRBV28
D: -
size: -

CDR3: CSVGTLTDTQYF
DNA: TGCAGCGTAGGGACACTCACAGATACGCAGTATTTT
J: TRBJ2-3
V: TRBV29-1
D: -
size: -

CDR3: CASSQQNPASGISYEQYF
DNA: TGCGCCAGCAGCCAACAAAATCCGGCTAGCGGAATCTCCTACGAGCAGTACTTC
J: TRBJ2-7
V: TRBV4-3
D: TRBD2
size: -

CDR3: CASSEAGWGLGYTF
DNA: TGTGCCAGCAGTGAAGCGGGGTGGGGGCTTGGCTACACCTTC
J: TRBJ1-2
V: TRBV6-1
D: -
size: -

CDR3: CASSFPGAYGYTF
DNA: TGTGCCAGCAGTTTCCCAGGGGCGTATGGCTACACCTTC
J: TRBJ1-2
V: TRBV28
D: -
size: -

CDR3: CASSLDGGGWETQYF
DNA: TGTGCCAGCAGCTTAGACGGGGGAGGATGGGAGACCCAGTACTTC
J: TRBJ2-5
V: TRBV7-9
D: -
size: -

CDR3: CASYKSQGPLAQYF
DNA: TGTGCCAGCTATAAGTCCCAGGGTCCCTTGGCGCAGTACTTC
J: TRBJ2-7
V: TRBV28
D: -
size: once

CDR3: CASSTRGSPNTEAFF
DNA: TGTGCCAGCAGCACTCGCGGGAGCCCGAACACTGAAGCTTTCTTT
J: TRBJ1-1
V: TRBV11-2
D: -
size: -

CDR3: CASSPGTGSETQYF
DNA: TGTGCCAGCAGTCCCGGGACAGGGAGTGAGACCCAGTACTTC
J: TRBJ2-5
V: TRBV6-4
D: TRBD1
size: -

CDR3: CASSRGGLGEKLFF
DNA: TGTGCCAGCAGCCGGGGGGGCTTGGGTGAAAAACTGTTTTTT
J: TRBJ1-4
V: TRBV5-6
D: -
size: -

CDR3: CASSRGGADTQYF
DNA: TGCGCCAGCAGCCGGGGCGGGGCAGATACGCAGTATTTT
J: TRBJ2-3
V: TRBV5-1
D: -
size: -

CDR3: CASSPIETPDGYTF
DNA: TGTGCCAGCAGCCCCATAGAGACACCAGATGGCTACACCTTC
J: TRBJ1-2
V: TRBV7-9
D: -
size: few

CDR3: CASSRLSLLATEETQYF
DNA: TGTGCCAGCAGCCGACTGTCCCTTTTAGCGACTGAAGAGACCCAGTACTTC
J: TRBJ2-5
V: TRBV4-2
D: -
size: -

CDR3: CASSEWFYGRSGNTIYF
DNA: TGTGCCAGCAGTGAATGGTTTTATGGGCGCTCTGGAAACACCATATATTTT
J: TRBJ1-3
V: TRBV6-1
D: -
size: -

CDR3: CASSLDRGREQYF
DNA: TGCGCCAGCAGCTTAGACAGGGGGCGCGAGCAGTACTTC
J: TRBJ2-7
V: TRBV5-1
D: TRBD1
size: -

CDR3: CASSVEGSGIPNEQFF
DNA: TGTGCCAGCAGCGTAGAGGGTAGCGGGATCCCCAATGAGCAGTTCTTC
J: TRBJ2-1
V: TRBV9
D: TRBD2
size: -